The 10 T cell receptor beta chains listed next were all sequenced from one sample in a study of shared clonotypes between healthy human individuals. The data were produced by immunoSEQ multiplex PCR, yet TCRdb's version contains in-frame clones alone and is incomplete. The sample records hundreds of thousands of clones, 79% being singletons. The sequenced sample consisted of PBMCs. The receptors were sampled from a woman aged 40 to 50 in good health. Some clones in this sample may be carry-over from other donors' samples.

J is TRBJ1-4 and V is TRBV30, with 8 bases aligning to TRBD1. From germline, CDR1 is GTSNPN and CDR2 SVGIG (reference sequence). The CDR3 is made up of 15 amino acids. V lost 3 bases to trimming and J lost 8 bases; unmatched junction nucleotides: 11. The CDR3 DNA is TGTGCCTGGAGCCATCAGGGGGCGCGTGGGGAAAAACTGTTTTTT. Its translation: CAWSHQGARGEKLFF.

Turning to this clone: At one end the junction does not follow the germline gene, possibly because of a read error. The genes are TRBV18 and TRBJ2-5; TRBD1 matches 7 bases. This CDR3 contains 16 residues. Per the germline V gene, CDR1 is KGHSH and CDR2 is LQKENI. As DNA, the CDR3 is TGTGCCAGCTCGCCACCGGGAAACAGGGGACAAGAGACCCAGTACTTC. Its protein is CASSPPGNRGQETQYF. The full variable domain, rest sourced from reference TRBV18 and TRBJ2-5, is NAGVMQNPRHLVRRRGQEARLRCSPMKGHSHVYWYRQLPEEGLKFMVYLQKENIIDESGMPKERFSAEFPKEGPSILRIQQVVRGDSAAYFCASSPPGNRGQETQYFGPGTRLLVL.

As regards this clone: With a much larger clone just one base away, this may be a read error. This rearrangement joins TRBV29-1 to TRBJ1-4, with TRBD1 as a possible D gene (5 bases). The V and J ends lost 6 bases and 7 bases respectively, with 12 bases between them. The CDR3 is 12 amino acids. CDR1 is SQVTM and CDR2 is ANQGSEA in the germline V gene. The CDR3 DNA reads TGCAGCGTGGGACGTAGGAGTGAAAAACTGTTTTTT. Translated, it gives CSVGRRSEKLFF.

The chain uses TRBV9 and TRBJ2-6; D might be TRBD2 (5 bases). The germline gives CDR1 SGDLS, CDR2 YYNGEE. Trimming left V 4 bases short and J 0 bases short, with 17 bases between. The CDR3 runs 18 residues. CDR3 sequence: CASSPRPGWVSGANVLTF. The CDR3, as DNA: TGTGCCAGCAGCCCCCGGCCGGGGTGGGTCTCTGGGGCCAACGTCCTGACTTTC.

The chain combines TRBV5-1 with TRBJ2-1, with TRBD2 matching 8 bases. Germline V gives CDR1 SGHRS, CDR2 YFSETQ. The J segment lost 6 bases and the V segment lost 1 base, leaving 6 bases of the junction unmatched. The CDR3 is made up of 15 amino acids. CDR3 coding DNA: TGCGCCAGCAGCTTGAGCGGGAGCCGAGGCAATGAGCAGTTCTTC. Translation gives CASSLSGSRGNEQFF.

This chain uses TRBV7-2 with TRBJ2-7; D possibly matches TRBD1 or TRBD2 (5 bases each). In germline, CDR1 is SGHTA, CDR2 FQGNSA. The CDR3 spans 15 residues. With 7 bases removed from V and 4 bases from J, the gap between germline ends came to 20 bases. CDR3 in amino acids: CASIPMGLEGYEQYF. The CDR3 DNA is TGTGCCAGCATCCCAATGGGGCTAGAGGGGTACGAGCAGTACTTC.

The chain has TRBV5-1 and TRBJ2-5; 9 bases line up with TRBD1. CDR3 length: 14 residues. Germline loops: CDR1 SGHRS, CDR2 YFSETQ. J lost 6 bases, V lost 4 bases, and 7 bases had no gene match. The CDR3, as DNA: TGCGCCAGCAGCGAAGCGACAGGGGGGCAGACCCAGTACTTC. Amino acids: CASSEATGGQTQYF.

The chain employs TRBV27 and TRBJ2-1, with TRBD1 matching over 9 bases. The CDR3 totals 16 residues. The J segment lost 8 bases and the V segment lost 5 bases, leaving 13 bases of the junction unmatched. The V gene's germline CDR1 is MNHEY and CDR2 SMNVEV (reference sequence). The CDR3 DNA reads TGTGCCAGCAGTCTGAGGGGGACAGGGTTGGTATATGAGCAGTTCTTC. Its translation: CASSLRGTGLVYEQFF.

This clone was detected only once. The CDR3 DNA sequence: TGTGCCAGCTCGGGAACTAGCTTCAATGAGCAGTTCTTC. This gives the protein CASSGTSFNEQFF. The chain recombines TRBV2 with TRBJ2-1, with D perhaps TRBD2 (6 bases). V was pared by 8 bases and J by 6 bases, with 14 bases between. The V gene's germline CDR1 is SNHLY and CDR2 FYNNEI. The CDR3 is 13 amino acids.

The rearrangement joins TRBV13 to TRBJ2-1; TRBD2 matches 14 bases. The CDR3 has 14 residues. V dropped 5 bases and J dropped 8; count of bases not matched to a gene: 2. Germline lookup yields CDR1 PRHDT and CDR2 FYEKMQ (reference sequence). CDR3 bases: TGTGCCAGCAGCCCGGGACTAGCGGGAGATGAGCAGTTCTTC. Protein: CASSPGLAGDEQFF.